This TCR beta chain came from a study of OX40 agonist ivuxolimab in advanced cancers. Looking at the study overall: Six ivuxolimab dose levels, 0.01 to 10 mg/kg, were given intravenously every 2 weeks.

Turning to this clone: Its antigen remains unidentified.

The germline CDR1 and CDR2 sequences are SGHRS and YFSETQ. The CDR3 is 15 residues long. Trimming took 2 bases from V and 0 from J, leaving 10 bases between them. Study-level points and caveats: People who partly responded at 0.1-3.0 mg/kg had some of the least clonal expansion seen. The study observed clonal expansion of CD4+ and CD8+ blood T cells by week 6 at 0.1 to 3.0 mg/kg.

Sequencing was performed with immunoSEQ multiplex PCR; in TCRdb, only in-frame clones are kept and a portion is missing. Among 50,000 to 80,000 clones listed, about 90% were seen once. The sequenced sample was CD4+ or CD8+ T cells sorted from blood, obtained in a trial of the OX40 agonist ivuxolimab. This TCR derives from an adult with an advanced solid tumor such as melanoma, head and neck, liver or kidney cancer. The chain combines TRBV5-1 with TRBJ2-3; TRBD1 might be the D (6 bases). CDR3 in amino acids: CASSLQGFSTDTQYF. The CDR3 DNA reads as TGCGCCAGCAGCTTACAGGGTTTTAGCACAGATACGCAGTATTTT.